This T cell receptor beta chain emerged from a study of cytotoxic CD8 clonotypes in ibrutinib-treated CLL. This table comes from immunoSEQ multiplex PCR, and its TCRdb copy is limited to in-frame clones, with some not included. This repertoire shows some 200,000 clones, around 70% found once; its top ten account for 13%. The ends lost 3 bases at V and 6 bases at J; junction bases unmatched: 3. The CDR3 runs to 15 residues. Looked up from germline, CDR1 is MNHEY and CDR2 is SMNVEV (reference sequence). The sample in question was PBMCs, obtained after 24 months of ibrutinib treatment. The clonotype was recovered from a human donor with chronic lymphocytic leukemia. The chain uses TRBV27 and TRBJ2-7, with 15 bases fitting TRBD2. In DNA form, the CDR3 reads TGTGCCAGCAGTTTCGGACTAGCGGGAGGGCGCGAGCAGTACTTC. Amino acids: CASSFGLAGGREQYF.